Below, 8 T cell receptor beta chains from the same sample are listed, as sequenced in a study of identical twins. TCRdb analysed the 5' RACE reads with MiXCR anew, one entry per CDR3 protein. The sample yields about 720,000 distinct CDR3 sequences, 18% seen once. The same specimen was also included in a second study, on T cells expressing NK-cell markers.

The specimen was PBMCs. These receptors were obtained from a woman younger than 30 in good health.

There are many counts of this clonotype. This chain connects TRBV12-3 or TRBV12-4 to TRBJ1-5; D ambiguous. This CDR3 comprises 15 residues. V was shortened by 3 bases and J by 6 bases, with 15 bases between the two germline ends. CDR3: CASSLSEVGGQPQHF. The CDR3 DNA is TGTGCCAGCAGTTTGTCGGAGGTGGGCGGTCAGCCCCAGCATTTT.

The sample holds a few counts of this clonotype. The rearrangement links TRBV12-3 or TRBV12-4 to TRBJ1-2; a possible D gene is TRBD1 (6 bases). The ends were cut back, 6 bases at V and 4 bases at J, with 9 bases in the middle. This CDR3 region has 12 residues. This chain's CDR3 is CASSPRGYGYTF. CDR3 nucleotides: TGTGCCAGCAGCCCCAGGGGCTATGGCTACACCTTC.

The rearrangement links TRBV20-1 to TRBJ2-1; D might be TRBD1 (6 bases). The V gene lost 4 bases and the J gene lost 3 bases, with 13 bases spanning the gap. There are 14 residues in the CDR3. From germline, CDR1 is DFQATT and CDR2 SNEGSKA (reference sequence). The CDR3 DNA is TGCAGTGCTACTTCAGGGACAATCTACAATGAGCAGTTCTTC. Translation gives CSATSGTIYNEQFF.

This clonotype was picked up a small number of times. The chain employs TRBV29-1 and TRBJ1-1; TRBD1 matches at 7 bases. Germline-derived CDR1 and CDR2 are SQVTM and ANQGSEA. There are 12 residues in the CDR3. Trimming removed 8 bases from V and 1 base from J; junction bases left unmatched: 4. The CDR3 loop reads CSTGQANTEAFF. CDR3 bases: TGCAGCACCGGACAGGCGAACACTGAAGCTTTCTTT.

The chain is built from TRBV2 and TRBJ1-5, with a possible D match to TRBD1 (6 bases). In germline, CDR1 is SNHLY, CDR2 FYNNEI. Trimming pared 5 bases from V and 7 bases from J, leaving 12 bases between. The CDR3 is 13 amino acids. The CDR3 region is CASSTGRGQPQHF. The DNA for the CDR3 is TGTGCCAGCAGTACAGGGAGAGGCCAGCCCCAGCATTTT.

This clonotype was seen a few times. The V and J genes are TRBV20-1 and TRBJ1-5; D gene unclear. Per the germline V gene, CDR1 is DFQATT and CDR2 is SNEGSKA (reference sequence). V gave up 2 bases and J gave up 1 base, with 6 bases separating them. CDR3 length equals 13 residues. CDR3 protein: CSARSGSNQPQHF. As DNA, the CDR3 is TGCAGTGCTAGATCGGGGAGCAATCAGCCCCAGCATTTT.

In the case of this clonotype: An end of the junction does not agree with germline; a read error may underlie this. The chain recombines TRBV20-1 with TRBJ2-1, with TRBD2 as a possible D gene (6 bases). The CDR3 is made up of 13 amino acids. CDR1 and CDR2 (germline): DFQATT, SNEGSKA (reference sequence). The CDR3 sequence is CSARPISGNERFF. The DNA for the CDR3 is TGCAGTGCTAGACCCATTAGCGGAAATGAGCGGTTCTTC.

This clonotype showed up just a few times. This chain joins TRBV5-1 and TRBJ1-4; the D is unclear. The CDR3 extends over 14 amino acids. CDR1 SGHRS and CDR2 YFSETQ come from the germline V gene. Trimming cost V 0 bases and J 7 bases, with 10 bases left between them. This CDR3 is CASSLDGAPEKLFF. CDR3 DNA: TGCGCCAGCAGCTTGGACGGAGCCCCTGAAAAACTGTTTTTT.